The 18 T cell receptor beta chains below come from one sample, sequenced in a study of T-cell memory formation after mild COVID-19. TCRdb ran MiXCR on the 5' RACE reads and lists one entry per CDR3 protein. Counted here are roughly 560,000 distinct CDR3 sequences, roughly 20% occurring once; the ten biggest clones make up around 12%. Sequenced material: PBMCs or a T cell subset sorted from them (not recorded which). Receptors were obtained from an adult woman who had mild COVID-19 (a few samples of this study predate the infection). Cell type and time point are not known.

The CDR3 reads CASILGAAETQYF. The DNA for the CDR3 is TGTGCCAGCATCCTAGGGGCAGCGGAGACCCAGTACTTC. The rearrangement uses TRBV7-9 and TRBJ2-5; tentatively, D is TRBD1 (5 bases). The CDR3 has 13 residues. Germline lookup yields CDR1 SEHNR and CDR2 FQNEAQ (reference sequence). Between the trimmed V and J ends, which lost 7 bases and 5 bases, there was a span of 14 bases.

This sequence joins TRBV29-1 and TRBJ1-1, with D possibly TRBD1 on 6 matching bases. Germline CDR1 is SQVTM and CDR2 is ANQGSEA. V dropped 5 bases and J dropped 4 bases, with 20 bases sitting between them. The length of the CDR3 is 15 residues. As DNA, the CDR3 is TGCAGCGTTTACCTCACGGGGGCGCGGGGCACTGAAGCTTTCTTT. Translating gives CSVYLTGARGTEAFF.

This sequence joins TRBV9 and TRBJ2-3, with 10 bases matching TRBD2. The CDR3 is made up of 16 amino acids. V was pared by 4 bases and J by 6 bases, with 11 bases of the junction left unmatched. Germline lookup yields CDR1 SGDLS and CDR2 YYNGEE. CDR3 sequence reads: CASSTERGGHVDTQYF. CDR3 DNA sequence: TGTGCCAGCAGCACGGAGCGGGGGGGCCACGTGGATACGCAGTATTTT.

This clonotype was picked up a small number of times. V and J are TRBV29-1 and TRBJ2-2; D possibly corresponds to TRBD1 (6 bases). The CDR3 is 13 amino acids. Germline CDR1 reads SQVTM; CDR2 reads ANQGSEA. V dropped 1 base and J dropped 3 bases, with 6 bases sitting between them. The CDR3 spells CSVEAGDTGELFF. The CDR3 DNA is TGCAGCGTTGAAGCAGGGGACACCGGGGAGCTGTTTTTT.

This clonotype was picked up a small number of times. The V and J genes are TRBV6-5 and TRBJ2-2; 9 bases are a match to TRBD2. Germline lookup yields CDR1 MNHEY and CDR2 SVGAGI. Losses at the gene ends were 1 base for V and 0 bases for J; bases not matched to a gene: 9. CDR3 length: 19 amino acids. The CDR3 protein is CASSYYEPSGDTNTGELFF. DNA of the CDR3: TGTGCCAGCAGTTACTACGAGCCTAGCGGGGATACGAACACCGGGGAGCTGTTTTTT.

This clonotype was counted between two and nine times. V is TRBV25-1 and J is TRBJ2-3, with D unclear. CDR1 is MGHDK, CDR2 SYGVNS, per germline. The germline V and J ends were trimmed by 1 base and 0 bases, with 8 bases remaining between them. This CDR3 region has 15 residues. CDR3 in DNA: TGTGCCAGCAGTGAATCTCACAGAAGCACAGATACGCAGTATTTT. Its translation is CASSESHRSTDTQYF.

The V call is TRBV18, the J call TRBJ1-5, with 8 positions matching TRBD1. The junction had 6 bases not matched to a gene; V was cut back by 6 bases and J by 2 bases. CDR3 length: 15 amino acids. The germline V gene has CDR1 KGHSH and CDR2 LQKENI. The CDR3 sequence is CASSQGQGGNQPQHF. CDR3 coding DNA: TGTGCCAGCTCCCAAGGACAGGGAGGCAATCAGCCCCAGCATTTT.

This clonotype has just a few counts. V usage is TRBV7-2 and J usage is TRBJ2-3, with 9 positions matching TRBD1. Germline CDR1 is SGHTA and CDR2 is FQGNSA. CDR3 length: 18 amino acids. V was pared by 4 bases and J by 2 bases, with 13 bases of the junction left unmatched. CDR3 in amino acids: CASSSAGTGISFTDTQYF. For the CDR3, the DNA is TGTGCCAGCAGCTCCGCCGGGACAGGGATTTCTTTCACAGATACGCAGTATTTT.

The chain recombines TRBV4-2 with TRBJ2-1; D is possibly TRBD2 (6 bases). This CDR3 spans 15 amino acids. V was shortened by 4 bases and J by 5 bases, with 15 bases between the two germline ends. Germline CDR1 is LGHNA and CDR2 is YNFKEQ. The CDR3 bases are TGTGCCAGCAGCCCGGGGGATCTCCTAGACAATGAGCAGTTCTTC. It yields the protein CASSPGDLLDNEQFF.

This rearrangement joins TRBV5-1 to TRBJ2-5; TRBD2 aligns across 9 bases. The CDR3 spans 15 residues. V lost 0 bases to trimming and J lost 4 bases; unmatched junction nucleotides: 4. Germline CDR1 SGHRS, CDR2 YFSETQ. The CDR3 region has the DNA TGCGCCAGCAGCTTGGCGGCGGGAGGGCCAGAGACCCAGTACTTC. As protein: CASSLAAGGPETQYF.

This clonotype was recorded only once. In DNA, the CDR3 is TGCAGTGCTCGCTCCGCCGGGACCGGGGAGCTGTTTTTT. It yields the protein CSARSAGTGELFF. This chain links TRBV20-1 with TRBJ2-2, with D uncertain. V dropped 5 bases and J dropped 5 bases, with 12 bases sitting between them. The CDR3 has 13 residues. Looked up from germline, CDR1 is DFQATT and CDR2 is SNEGSKA (reference sequence).

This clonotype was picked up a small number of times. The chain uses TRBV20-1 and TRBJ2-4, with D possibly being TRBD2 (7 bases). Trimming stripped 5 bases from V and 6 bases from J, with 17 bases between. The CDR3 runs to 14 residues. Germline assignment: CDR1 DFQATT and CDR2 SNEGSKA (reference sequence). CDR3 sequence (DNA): TGCAGTGCTTTAAAGGGGGACTACCGAAACATTCAGTACTTC. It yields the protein CSALKGDYRNIQYF.

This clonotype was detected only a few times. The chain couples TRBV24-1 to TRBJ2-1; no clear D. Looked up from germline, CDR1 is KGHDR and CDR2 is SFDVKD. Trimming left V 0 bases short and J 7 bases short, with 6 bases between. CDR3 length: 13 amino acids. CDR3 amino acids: CATSDLFRNEQFF. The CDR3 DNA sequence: TGTGCCACCAGTGATTTGTTCAGGAATGAGCAGTTCTTC.

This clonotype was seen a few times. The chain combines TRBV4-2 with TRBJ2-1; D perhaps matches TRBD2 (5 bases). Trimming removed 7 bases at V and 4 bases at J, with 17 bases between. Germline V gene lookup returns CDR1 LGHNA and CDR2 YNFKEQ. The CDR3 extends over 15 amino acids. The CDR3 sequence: CASTSGIQEYNEQFF. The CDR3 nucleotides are TGTGCCAGCACCTCGGGAATTCAGGAATACAATGAGCAGTTCTTC.

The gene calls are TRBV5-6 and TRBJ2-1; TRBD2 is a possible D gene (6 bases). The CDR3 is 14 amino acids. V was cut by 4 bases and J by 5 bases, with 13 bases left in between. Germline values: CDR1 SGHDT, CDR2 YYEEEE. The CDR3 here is CASSAGLFHNEQFF. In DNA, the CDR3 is TGTGCCAGCAGCGCTGGACTATTTCACAATGAGCAGTTCTTC.

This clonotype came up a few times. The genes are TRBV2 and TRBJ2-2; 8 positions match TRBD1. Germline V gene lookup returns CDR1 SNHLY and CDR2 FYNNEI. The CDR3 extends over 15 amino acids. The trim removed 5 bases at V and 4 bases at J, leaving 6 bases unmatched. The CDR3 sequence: CASSPDRGITGELFF. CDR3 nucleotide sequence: TGTGCCAGCAGTCCAGACAGGGGAATCACCGGGGAGCTGTTTTTT.

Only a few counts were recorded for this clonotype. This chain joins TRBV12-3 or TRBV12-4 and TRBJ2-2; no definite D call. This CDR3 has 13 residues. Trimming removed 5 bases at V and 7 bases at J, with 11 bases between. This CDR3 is CASSPSLLGELFF. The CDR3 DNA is TGTGCCAGCAGTCCCTCATTACTCGGGGAGCTGTTTTTT.

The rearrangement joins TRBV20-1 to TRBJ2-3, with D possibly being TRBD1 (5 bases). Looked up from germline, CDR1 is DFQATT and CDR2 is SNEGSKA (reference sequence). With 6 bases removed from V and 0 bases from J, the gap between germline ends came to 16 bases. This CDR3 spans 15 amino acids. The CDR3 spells CSAADRATSTDTQYF. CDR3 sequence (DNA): TGCAGTGCCGCAGACAGAGCGACTAGCACAGATACGCAGTATTTT.